This record concerns one TCR beta chain sequence. Its antigen is as yet unknown. This entry comes from a study of T-cell memory formation after mild COVID-19. Study results and caveats: In second-wave clones peaking day 37, SARS-CoV-2 specificity remained unconfirmed.

Trimming cost V 0 bases and J 0 bases, with 12 bases left between them. Germline values: CDR1 SGHRS, CDR2 YFSETQ. The CDR3 covers 16 residues. TCRalpha and TCRbeta libraries used 5'RACE with constant-segment primers and UMIs. TCRdb re-called the 5' RACE reads with MiXCR, one entry per CDR3 protein. The sample lists more than 150,000 distinct CDR3 sequences; around 18% were seen once. The chain uses TRBV5-1 and TRBJ2-5, with D maybe TRBD2 (5 bases). Input material: PBMCs or a T cell subset sorted from them (not recorded which). The origin of this receptor is a man in his late teens or twenties who had mild COVID-19 (a few samples of this study predate the infection). Cell type and time point are not known. The CDR3 spells CASSLDKRVYQETQYF. The CDR3 DNA follows: TGCGCCAGCAGCTTGGACAAGAGGGTCTACCAAGAGACCCAGTACTTC.